This paragraph covers one T cell receptor (beta chain) sequence. Sample-barcoded 5' priming and a J-beta primer mix drove a second PCR of about 6 to 12 cycles. TCRdb analysed the 5' RACE reads with MiXCR anew, one entry per CDR3 protein. Of hundreds of thousands of distinct CDR3 sequences detected, approximately 44% appear once; the ten largest clones hold about 19%. The sample belongs to a study of blood T cells in healthy people across ages. This receptor was taken from a man aged 55 to 70 in good health. Material: blood.

The CDR3 spells CSARAPNRGAEAFF. DNA for the CDR3: TGCAGTGCTAGAGCTCCCAATCGGGGTGCTGAAGCTTTCTTT. The V gene is TRBV20-1, the J gene TRBJ1-1; D not resolved. Trimming left V 1 base short and J 6 bases short, with 15 bases between. Germline V gene lookup returns CDR1 DFQATT and CDR2 SNEGSKA (reference sequence). The CDR3 covers 14 residues.